This T cell receptor beta chain was obtained from a study of shared clonotypes between healthy human individuals. Background on the study: A couple of female and three male donors aged 18 to 49 were enrolled.

The V gene end was trimmed by 6 bases and the J gene end by 7 bases; junction bases not matched to a gene: 17. The CDR3 covers 15 residues. Germline CDR1 SQVTM, CDR2 ANQGSEA. TCRdb's table, derived via immunoSEQ multiplex PCR, lists solely in-frame clones and lacks some. Here the sample spans a few million clones, about 90% being singletons. Source material: naive CD4+ T cells from PBMCs. Subset reported: CD45RA+ positively selected. V usage is TRBV29-1 and J usage is TRBJ2-7; TRBD1 matches at 8 bases. This clonotype originated in a man aged 18 to 29 in good health. Some clones in this sample may be carry-over from other donors' samples. CDR3 nucleotide sequence: TGCAGCGTCGACTACCTGGGCAGGGGGCACAAAGAGCAGTACTTC. It yields the protein CSVDYLGRGHKEQYF.